This T cell receptor (beta chain) appears in the sequencing data of a study of blood T cell repertoires in COVID-19. Study background: From the United States, Italy and Spain came samples of acute and convalescent COVID-19. PBMCs, B-cell-depleted T cells, or T cells were the source of the cDNA or gDNA that made up the material.

As originally analysed: Quantification of nucleated cells was approximated via reference gene primer amplification. Repertoires were generated with immunoSEQ multiplex PCR, while TCRdb's copy carries only in-frame clones and drops some. V and J calls and clone size are as listed in that table; D and trimming were resolved from the DNA. The sample lists 200,000 to 250,000 clones; just under 85% were seen once. The CDR3 sequence is 13 residues long. V was trimmed by 6 bases and J by 6 bases, leaving 14 bases between them. Germline V gene sequence: CDR1 MNHEY, CDR2 SMNVEV (reference sequence). The TCR was taken from a man aged 45-65 years with acute or convalescent COVID-19. The specimen was peripheral blood. The chain couples TRBV27 to TRBJ1-2, with a tentative D call TRBD1 (6 bases). This CDR3 reads CASSLGGRNGYTF. In nucleotides, the CDR3 is TGTGCCAGCAGCCTCGGGGGGCGAAATGGCTACACCTTC.